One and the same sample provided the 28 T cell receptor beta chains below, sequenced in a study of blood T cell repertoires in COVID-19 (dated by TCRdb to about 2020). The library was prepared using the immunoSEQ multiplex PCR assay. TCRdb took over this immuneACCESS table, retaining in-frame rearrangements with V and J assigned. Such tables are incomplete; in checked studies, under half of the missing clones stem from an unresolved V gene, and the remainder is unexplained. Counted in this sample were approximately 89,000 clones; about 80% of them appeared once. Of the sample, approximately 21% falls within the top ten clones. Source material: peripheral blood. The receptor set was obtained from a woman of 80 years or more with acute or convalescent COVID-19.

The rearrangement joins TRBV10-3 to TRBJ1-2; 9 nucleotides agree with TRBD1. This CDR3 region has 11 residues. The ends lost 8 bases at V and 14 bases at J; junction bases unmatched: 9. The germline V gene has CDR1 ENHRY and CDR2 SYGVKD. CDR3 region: CAILGQGEITF. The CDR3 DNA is TGTGCCATCTTGGGACAGGGAGAAATTACCTTC.

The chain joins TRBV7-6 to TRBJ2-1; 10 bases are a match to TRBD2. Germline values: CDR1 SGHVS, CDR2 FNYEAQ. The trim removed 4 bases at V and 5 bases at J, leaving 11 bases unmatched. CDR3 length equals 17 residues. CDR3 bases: TGTGCCAGCAGCTCCCTCGGCTCTAGCGGGGGAAACAATGAGCAGTTCTTC. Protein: CASSSLGSSGGNNEQFF.

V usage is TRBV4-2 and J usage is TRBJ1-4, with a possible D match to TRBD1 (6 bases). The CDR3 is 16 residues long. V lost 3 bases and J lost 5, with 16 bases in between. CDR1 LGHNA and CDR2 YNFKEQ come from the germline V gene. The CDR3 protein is CASSQTWGGANEKLFF. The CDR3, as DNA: TGTGCCAGCAGCCAGACGTGGGGGGGGGCGAATGAAAAACTGTTTTTT.

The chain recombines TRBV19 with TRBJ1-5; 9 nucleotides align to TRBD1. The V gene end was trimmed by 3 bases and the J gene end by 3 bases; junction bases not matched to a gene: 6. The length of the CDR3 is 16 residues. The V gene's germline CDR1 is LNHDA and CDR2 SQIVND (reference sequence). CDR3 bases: TGTGCCAGTAGTATTCCGGGACAGGGACCCAATCAGCCCCAGCATTTT. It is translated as CASSIPGQGPNQPQHF.

CDR3 coding DNA: TGTGCCAGCAGTGTTGACAGGGACGGGGGCTACACCTTC. It translates to CASSVDRDGGYTF. This chain joins TRBV2 and TRBJ1-2; 7 nucleotides match TRBD1. Germline V gene sequence: CDR1 SNHLY, CDR2 FYNNEI. There are 13 residues in the CDR3. J was trimmed by 8 bases and V by 4 bases; bases with no gene match: 7. Supplemented by reference TRBV2 and TRBJ1-2, the full variable domain reads EPEVTQTPSHQVTQMGQEVILRCVPISNHLYFYWYRQILGQKVEFLVSFYNNEISEKSEIFDDQFSVERPDGSNFTLKIRSTKLEDSAMYFCASSVDRDGGYTFGSGTRLTVV.

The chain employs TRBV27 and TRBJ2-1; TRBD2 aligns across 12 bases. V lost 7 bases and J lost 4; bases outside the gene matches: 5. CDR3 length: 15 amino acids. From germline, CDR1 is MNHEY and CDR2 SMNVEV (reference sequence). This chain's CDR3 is CASTLTSGGYNEQFF. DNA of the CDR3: TGTGCCAGCACCCTGACTAGCGGGGGATACAATGAGCAGTTCTTC.

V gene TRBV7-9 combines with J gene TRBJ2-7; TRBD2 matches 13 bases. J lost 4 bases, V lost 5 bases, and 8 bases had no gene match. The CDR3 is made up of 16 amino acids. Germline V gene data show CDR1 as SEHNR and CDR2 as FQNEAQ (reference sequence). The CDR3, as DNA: TGTGCCAGCAGCCACGGGACTAGCGGGGAACGGTACGAGCAGTACTTC. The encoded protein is CASSHGTSGERYEQYF.

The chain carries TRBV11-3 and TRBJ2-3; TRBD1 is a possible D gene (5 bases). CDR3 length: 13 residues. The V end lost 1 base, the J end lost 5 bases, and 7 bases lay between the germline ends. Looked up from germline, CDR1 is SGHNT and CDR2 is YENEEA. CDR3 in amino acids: CASSLGTQDTQYF. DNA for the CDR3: TGTGCCAGCAGCTTAGGGACACAAGATACGCAGTATTTT.

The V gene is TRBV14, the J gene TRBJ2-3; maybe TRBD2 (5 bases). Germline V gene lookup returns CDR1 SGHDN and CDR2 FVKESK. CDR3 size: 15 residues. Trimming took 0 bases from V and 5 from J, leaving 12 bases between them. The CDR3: CASSQDYFAGDTQYF. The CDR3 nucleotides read TGTGCCAGCAGCCAAGATTACTTCGCGGGAGATACGCAGTATTTT.

CDR3 sequence: CASSPKGQSYNEQFF. CDR3 coding DNA: TGTGCCAGCAGCCCCAAGGGGCAGTCCTACAATGAGCAGTTCTTC. The chain is built from TRBV6-2 or TRBV6-3 and TRBJ2-1; D perhaps matches TRBD1 (5 bases). Trimming left V 6 bases short and J 1 base short, with 13 bases between. This CDR3 has 15 amino acids. Germline V lookup: CDR1 MNHEY, CDR2 SVGEGT.

The CDR3 spells CASSKTGEYNEQFF. The CDR3 DNA follows: TGTGCCAGTAGTAAAACAGGAGAATACAATGAGCAGTTCTTC. The J gene is TRBJ2-1, the V gene TRBV19; D is possibly TRBD1 (5 bases). CDR1 is LNHDA and CDR2 is SQIVND in the germline V gene (reference sequence). V was trimmed by 4 bases and J by 4 bases, leaving 11 bases between them. The CDR3 length is 14 residues. The whole variable domain, filled in from reference TRBV19 and TRBJ2-1, reads DGGITQSPKYLFRKEGQNVTLSCEQNLNHDAMYWYRQDPGQGLRLIYYSQIVNDFQKGDIAEGYSVSREKKESFPLTVTSAQKNPTAFYLCASSKTGEYNEQFFGPGTRLTVL.

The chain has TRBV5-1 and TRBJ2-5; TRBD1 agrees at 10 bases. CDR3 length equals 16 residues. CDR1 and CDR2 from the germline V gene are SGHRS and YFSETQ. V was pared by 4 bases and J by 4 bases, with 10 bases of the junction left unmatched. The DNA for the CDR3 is TGCGCCAGCAGCCCGGGAGACAGGGGGCGTGGAGAGACCCAGTACTTC. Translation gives CASSPGDRGRGETQYF.

The CDR3 sequence is CASSSAGSLIYNEQFF. DNA for the CDR3: TGTGCCAGCAGCTCGGCGGGGAGTTTGATCTACAATGAGCAGTTCTTC. The chain recombines TRBV7-8 with TRBJ2-1, with a weak D call TRBD2 (6 bases). CDR1 is SGHVS, CDR2 FQNEAQ, per germline. Trimming removed 4 bases at V and 3 bases at J, with 16 bases between. The CDR3 loop spans 16 amino acids.

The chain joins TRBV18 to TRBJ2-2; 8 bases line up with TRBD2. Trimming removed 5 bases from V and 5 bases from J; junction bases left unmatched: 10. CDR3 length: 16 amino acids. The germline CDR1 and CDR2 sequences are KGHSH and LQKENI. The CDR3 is CASSYTGTRGTGELFF. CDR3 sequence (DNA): TGTGCCAGCTCATACACCGGGACTAGGGGGACCGGGGAGCTGTTTTTT.

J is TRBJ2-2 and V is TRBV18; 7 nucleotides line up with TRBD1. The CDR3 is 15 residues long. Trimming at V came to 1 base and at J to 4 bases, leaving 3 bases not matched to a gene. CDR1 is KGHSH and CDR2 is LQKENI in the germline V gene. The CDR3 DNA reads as TGTGCCAGCTCACCACGACAGGGCAGCACCGGGGAGCTGTTTTTT. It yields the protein CASSPRQGSTGELFF.

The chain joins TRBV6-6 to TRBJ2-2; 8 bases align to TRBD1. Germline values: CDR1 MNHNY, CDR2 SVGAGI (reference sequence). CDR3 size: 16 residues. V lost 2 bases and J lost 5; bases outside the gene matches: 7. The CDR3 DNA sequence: TGTGCCAGCAGTTACCGCCGGACAGGGTGGACCGGGGAGCTGTTTTTT. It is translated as CASSYRRTGWTGELFF.

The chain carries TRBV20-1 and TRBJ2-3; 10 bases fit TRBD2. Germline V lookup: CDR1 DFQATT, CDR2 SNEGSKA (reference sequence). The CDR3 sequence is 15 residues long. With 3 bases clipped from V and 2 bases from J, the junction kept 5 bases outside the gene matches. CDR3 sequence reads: CSASDSGRYTDTQYF. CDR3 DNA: TGCAGTGCTAGTGATAGCGGGAGGTACACAGATACGCAGTATTTT.

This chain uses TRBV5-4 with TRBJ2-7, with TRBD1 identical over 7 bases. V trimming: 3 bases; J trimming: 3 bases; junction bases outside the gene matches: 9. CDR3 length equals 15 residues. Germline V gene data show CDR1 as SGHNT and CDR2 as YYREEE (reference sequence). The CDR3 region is CASSWGPSGGYEQYF. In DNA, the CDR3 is TGTGCCAGCAGCTGGGGACCGTCAGGGGGCTACGAGCAGTACTTC.

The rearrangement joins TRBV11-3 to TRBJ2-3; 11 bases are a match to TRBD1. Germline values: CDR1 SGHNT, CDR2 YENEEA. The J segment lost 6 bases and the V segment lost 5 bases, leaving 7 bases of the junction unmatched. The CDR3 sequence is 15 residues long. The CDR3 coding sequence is TGTGCCAGCAGCGGAGGACAGGGGGCTCTGGATACGCAGTATTTT. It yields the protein CASSGGQGALDTQYF.

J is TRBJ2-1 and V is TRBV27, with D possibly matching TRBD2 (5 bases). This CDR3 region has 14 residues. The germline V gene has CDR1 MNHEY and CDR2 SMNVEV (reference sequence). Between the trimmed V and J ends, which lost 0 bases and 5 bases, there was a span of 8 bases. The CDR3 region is CASSLSLANNEQFF. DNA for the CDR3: TGTGCCAGCAGTTTATCCCTAGCCAACAATGAGCAGTTCTTC.

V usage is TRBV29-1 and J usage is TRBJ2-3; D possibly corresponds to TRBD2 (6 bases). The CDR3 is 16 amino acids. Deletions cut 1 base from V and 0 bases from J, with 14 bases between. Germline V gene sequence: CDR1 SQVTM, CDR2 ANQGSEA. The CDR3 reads CSVEGSGSLSTDTQYF. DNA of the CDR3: TGCAGCGTTGAAGGATCCGGGAGCCTTAGCACAGATACGCAGTATTTT.

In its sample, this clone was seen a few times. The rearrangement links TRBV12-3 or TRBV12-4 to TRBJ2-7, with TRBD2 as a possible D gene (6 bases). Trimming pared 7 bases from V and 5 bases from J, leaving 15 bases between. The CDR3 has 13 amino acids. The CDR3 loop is CASNRGTGHEQYF. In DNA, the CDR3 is TGTGCCAGCAACCGCGGGACGGGGCACGAGCAGTACTTC.

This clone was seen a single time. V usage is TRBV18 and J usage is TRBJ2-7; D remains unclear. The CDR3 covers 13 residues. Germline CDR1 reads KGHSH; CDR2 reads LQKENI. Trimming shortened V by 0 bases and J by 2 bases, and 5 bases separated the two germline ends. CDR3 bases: TGTGCCAGCTCACCACCTAGTGCCTACGAGCAGTACTTC. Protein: CASSPPSAYEQYF.

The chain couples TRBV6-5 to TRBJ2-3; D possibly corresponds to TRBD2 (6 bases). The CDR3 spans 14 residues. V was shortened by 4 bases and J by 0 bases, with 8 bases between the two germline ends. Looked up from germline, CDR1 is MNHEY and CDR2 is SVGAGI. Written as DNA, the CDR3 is TGTGCCAGCAGTTTAGCGGATAGCACAGATACGCAGTATTTT. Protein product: CASSLADSTDTQYF.

CDR3 region: CASSVRGGYGYTF. The CDR3 coding sequence is TGTGCCAGCAGCGTAAGGGGGGGTTACGGCTACACCTTC. This rearrangement joins TRBV9 to TRBJ1-2; D possibly corresponds to TRBD1 (6 bases). V gave up 1 base and J gave up 8 bases, with 12 bases separating them. Germline values: CDR1 SGDLS, CDR2 YYNGEE. The CDR3 extends over 13 amino acids.

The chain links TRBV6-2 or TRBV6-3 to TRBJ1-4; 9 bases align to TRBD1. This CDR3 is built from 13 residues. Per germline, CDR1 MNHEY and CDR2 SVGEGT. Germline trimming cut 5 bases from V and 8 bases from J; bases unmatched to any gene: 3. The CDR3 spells CASSDRGGEKLFF. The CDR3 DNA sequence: TGTGCCAGCAGTGACAGGGGGGGGGAAAAACTGTTTTTT.

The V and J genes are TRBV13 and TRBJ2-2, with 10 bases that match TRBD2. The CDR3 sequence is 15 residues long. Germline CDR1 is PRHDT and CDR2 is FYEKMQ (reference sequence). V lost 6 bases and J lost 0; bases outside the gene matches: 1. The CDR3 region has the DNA TGTGCCAGCAGTACTAGCGGGACGAACACCGGGGAGCTGTTTTTT. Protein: CASSTSGTNTGELFF.

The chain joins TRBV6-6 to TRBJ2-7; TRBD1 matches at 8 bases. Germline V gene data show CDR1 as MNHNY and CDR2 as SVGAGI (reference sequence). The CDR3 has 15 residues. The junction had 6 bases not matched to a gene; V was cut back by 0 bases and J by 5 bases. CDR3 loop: CASSYSRTGPHEQYF. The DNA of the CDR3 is TGTGCCAGCAGTTACTCGAGGACAGGGCCGCACGAGCAGTACTTC.